The count of the clone carrying this T cell receptor beta chain is one. The antigen is unknown. The CDR3 runs 16 residues. V was trimmed by 0 bases and J by 8 bases, leaving 18 bases between them. Germline V gives CDR1 KGHSH, CDR2 LQKENI. Clones were sequenced by immunoSEQ multiplex PCR, and TCRdb holds only the in-frame ones, with some missing. The sample lists 130,000 or so clones, 92% seen once, with over 1.5% in the top ten. This sample was included in a study of T cell responses to AZD1222 COVID-19 vaccine. Findings of the study overall: Females made up more of the donors, who were largely white British, and clonal diversity may have come out too low. No day 14 peak samples; only post-peak repertoires were characterized.

The material was peripheral blood, obtained on day 0 of AZD1222 vaccination. The source of this sequence is an adult in good health. The chain couples TRBV18 to TRBJ2-3, with D perhaps matching TRBD2 (5 bases). The CDR3 is CASSPPTRVVRGTQYF. Here the CDR3 DNA reads TGTGCCAGCTCACCACCGACGCGGGTGGTTCGGGGTACGCAGTATTTT.